The T cell receptor (beta chain) under discussion was sequenced for a study of shared clonotypes between healthy human individuals. General study findings and limits: Naive CD4 clonotypes were shared across a handful of donors at roughly 5.5%.

Note on this clone: Its antigen is not known. This specimen includes other DNA sequences encoding the same CDR3.

The authors loaded around 200 ng DNA, 30,000 to 35,000 T cell genomes, into sorted-subset replicate PCRs. Repertoires were generated with immunoSEQ multiplex PCR, while TCRdb's copy carries only in-frame clones and drops some. Found here are under 1,100,000 clones, about 75% of them singletons; the top ten hold about 1.5%. Germline loops: CDR1 SNHLY, CDR2 FYNNEI. The CDR3 extends over 13 amino acids. Trimming removed 7 bases at V and 0 bases at J, with 7 bases between. V usage is TRBV2 and J usage is TRBJ1-5, with D perhaps TRBD1 (5 bases). This sequence originates from a man aged 18 to 29 in good health. The sequenced sample consisted of memory CD4+ T cells sorted from blood. Subset noted: CD45RA-negative fraction. The CDR3 loop reads CASKGYSNQPQHF. The DNA of the CDR3 is TGTGCCAGCAAGGGGTATAGCAATCAGCCCCAGCATTTT.